This T cell receptor beta chain was retrieved from a study of shared clonotypes between healthy human individuals. The study's findings and limits: Researchers sampled blood only, noting tissue repertoires likely differ. For naive CD4 cells, around 5% of clonotypes were shared across a few donors.

Assay used: immunoSEQ multiplex PCR; TCRdb lists only in-frame clones, some missing. The sample carries approximately 2.5 million clones, approximately 94% recorded once. A word on this clone: Its antigen is unidentified.

Germline-derived CDR1 and CDR2 are SQVTM and ANQGSEA. CDR3 length: 14 residues. V was shortened by 4 bases and J by 4 bases, with 13 bases between the two germline ends. This TCR was sampled from a man younger than 35 in good health. This chain uses TRBV29-1 with TRBJ2-2; D uncertain. The sample comprised naive CD4+ T cells sorted from blood. Subset described: CD45RA+ positively selected. CDR3 in DNA: TGCAGCGTTGTTGGCGTGGAGAGCACCGGGGAGCTGTTTTTT. As protein: CSVVGVESTGELFF.